Listed below are T cell receptor beta chains from one sample, sequenced in a study of T cell changes during pregnancy in multiple sclerosis. Assay used: immunoSEQ multiplex PCR; TCRdb lists only in-frame clones, some missing. The table shows under 80,000 clones, with roughly nine tenths occurring only once. The sample here was peripheral blood, taken in the second trimester of pregnancy. The receptors here all came from a female donor with multiple sclerosis, enrolled in a pregnancy study. CDR3s include the opening cysteine and the closing phenylalanine or tryptophan. Expanded clones are given a class, and other clones once, few, many or no size at all.

clone size: -; V gene: TRBV19; CDR3 protein: CASSIGRSYEQYF
clone size: -; V gene: TRBV6-1; CDR3 protein: CASSPGTEGSGYTF
clone size: -; V gene: TRBV6-5; CDR3 protein: CASSFDGVANYGYTF
clone size: once; V gene: TRBV7-9; CDR3 protein: CASLSGTGNGYTF
clone size: -; V gene: TRBV7-2; CDR3 protein: CASSSGQGDRQPQHF
clone size: -; V gene: TRBV5-1; CDR3 protein: CASSLESARDYTF
clone size: -; V gene: TRBV7-2; CDR3 protein: CASEPGQASYNSPLHF
clone size: -; V gene: TRBV7-9; CDR3 protein: CASSLSPGGPTEAFF
clone size: once; V gene: TRBV5-1; CDR3 protein: CASSEGTGIGIQYF
clone size: -; V gene: TRBV7-9; CDR3 protein: CASSLRLGEETQYF
clone size: -; V gene: TRBV5-1; CDR3 protein: CASSLEASRIDEQFF
clone size: few; V gene: TRBV6-5; CDR3 protein: CASSGGVNTEAFF
clone size: -; V gene: TRBV18; CDR3 protein: CASSPDTGYQPQHF
clone size: -; V gene: TRBV19; CDR3 protein: CASRNLLLRGYTF
clone size: -; V gene: TRBV7-2; CDR3 protein: CASSLTSGGSVTDTQYF
clone size: -; V gene: TRBV2; CDR3 protein: CASSQDRDITKAFF
clone size: -; V gene: TRBV5-5; CDR3 protein: CASSLGDRGLLYYGYTF
clone size: -; V gene: TRBV19; CDR3 protein: CASRLAGETQYF
clone size: -; V gene: TRBV5-1; CDR3 protein: CASTPTDPGNTIYF
clone size: -; V gene: TRBV7-2; CDR3 protein: CASRLQGTSGNTIYF
clone size: once; V gene: TRBV7-2; CDR3 protein: CASSSSGTRPEQYF
clone size: -; V gene: TRBV30; CDR3 protein: CAWSVNRVLYGYTF
clone size: -; V gene: TRBV6-5; CDR3 protein: CASSSRPGHNYGYTF
clone size: -; V gene: TRBV19; CDR3 protein: CASSIDPVGEQYF
clone size: -; V gene: TRBV29-1; CDR3 protein: CSVARDSPMNTEAFF
clone size: -; V gene: TRBV2; CDR3 protein: CASTPQDTDTQYF
clone size: -; V gene: TRBV11-2; CDR3 protein: CASSFQGNQPQHF
clone size: -; V gene: TRBV29-1; CDR3 protein: CSVLGTSGRAVMTDEQFF
clone size: -; V gene: TRBV18; CDR3 protein: CASSRDRQETQYF
clone size: -; V gene: TRBV4-1; CDR3 protein: CASSQEVTAYNEQFF
clone size: -; V gene: TRBV5-4; CDR3 protein: CASSSVRAGGTDTQYF
clone size: -; V gene: TRBV7-8; CDR3 protein: CASSRQGQGLPIEQYF
clone size: -; V gene: TRBV6-5; CDR3 protein: CASSFSPTGGNTIYF
clone size: -; V gene: TRBV2; CDR3 protein: CASIGQPYNEQFF
clone size: -; V gene: TRBV2; CDR3 protein: CATRGSSYEQYF
clone size: -; V gene: TRBV7-9; CDR3 protein: CASSLGYGLKEGEQYF
clone size: -; V gene: TRBV5-1; CDR3 protein: CASSFDGEYGYTF
clone size: -; V gene: TRBV27; CDR3 protein: CASSLLGTGARGMNTEAFF
clone size: -; V gene: TRBV30; CDR3 protein: CAWSSLGLAGVPVNEQFF
clone size: once; V gene: TRBV6-1; CDR3 protein: CAGQGVFGYTF
clone size: -; V gene: TRBV7-2; CDR3 protein: CASTPRVGANVLTF
clone size: -; V gene: TRBV11-3; CDR3 protein: CASSARTGQETQYF
clone size: -; V gene: TRBV10-2; CDR3 protein: CASRQRLAVYNEQFF
clone size: -; V gene: TRBV4-2; CDR3 protein: CASSQLLGLAGEDNEQFF
clone size: -; V gene: TRBV9; CDR3 protein: CASSVAVLAGELFF
clone size: -; V gene: TRBV23-1; CDR3 protein: CASSKAGSYNEQFF
clone size: -; V gene: TRBV2; CDR3 protein: CASTPVNTEAFF
clone size: -; V gene: TRBV7-9; CDR3 protein: CASRVGVGEKLFF
clone size: -; V gene: TRBV10-3; CDR3 protein: CAISEAGITEAFF
clone size: -; V gene: TRBV5-1; CDR3 protein: CASSLGAGGRDEQFF
clone size: once; V gene: TRBV30; CDR3 protein: CAWDLDGYYTF
clone size: -; V gene: TRBV6-5; CDR3 protein: CASSYRQGGTEAFF
clone size: -; V gene: TRBV6-1; CDR3 protein: CASRAVPGGSYEQYF